A selection of T cell receptor beta chains follows, all from one sample in a study of monozygotic twins with inflammatory bowel disease. TCRdb reprocessed the 5' RACE reads; each CDR3 protein has one entry and no DNA is given. The specimen's table records over 130,000 distinct CDR3 sequences. Sequencing was done on a sample of blood. The receptors come from a human donor with ulcerative colitis or Crohn's disease, or a healthy co-twin of an affected twin (not recorded which). The CDR3 runs from the conserved cysteine through the conserved F or W. Fields, in order: V gene, J gene, CDR3 protein.

V gene: TRBV18
J gene: TRBJ2-2
CDR3 protein: CASSPRSGGNTGELFF

V gene: TRBV5-1
J gene: TRBJ2-3
CDR3 protein: CASSLEFGGASTDTQYF

V gene: TRBV7-2
J gene: TRBJ2-3
CDR3 protein: CASSLRGLAGGTDTQYF

V gene: TRBV5-1
J gene: TRBJ1-5
CDR3 protein: CASSLGPGGDQPQHF

V gene: TRBV20-1
J gene: TRBJ2-5
CDR3 protein: CSARDQGLGTQYF

V gene: TRBV19
J gene: TRBJ2-4
CDR3 protein: CASSPPGSSKNIQYF

V gene: TRBV20-1
J gene: TRBJ1-2
CDR3 protein: CSAWRGGYGYTF

V gene: TRBV20-1
J gene: TRBJ2-5
CDR3 protein: CSALGARRKTQYF

V gene: TRBV5-1
J gene: TRBJ2-5
CDR3 protein: CASSLRLQPRETQYF

V gene: TRBV18
J gene: TRBJ1-1
CDR3 protein: CASSPGAGDAKAFF

V gene: TRBV6-7
J gene: TRBJ1-1
CDR3 protein: CASSTPLTGEGNTEAFF

V gene: TRBV7-6
J gene: TRBJ2-5
CDR3 protein: CASSGGQGGETQYF

V gene: TRBV20-1
J gene: TRBJ2-6
CDR3 protein: CSAHYSPGGANVLTF

V gene: TRBV10-3
J gene: TRBJ2-3
CDR3 protein: CAIRDQGTGGDTQYF

V gene: TRBV6-2/TRBV6-3
J gene: TRBJ2-1
CDR3 protein: CASSYSSGESYEQFF

V gene: TRBV4-3
J gene: TRBJ2-3
CDR3 protein: CASSQDASGITSTDTQYF

V gene: TRBV11-2
J gene: TRBJ2-5
CDR3 protein: CASSLGPALQETQYF

V gene: TRBV7-9
J gene: TRBJ1-2
CDR3 protein: CASSSGTGFGYTF

V gene: TRBV18
J gene: TRBJ1-4
CDR3 protein: CASSLGPGEKLFF

V gene: TRBV19
J gene: TRBJ2-6
CDR3 protein: CASSRNWVSGANVLTF

V gene: TRBV30
J gene: TRBJ2-3
CDR3 protein: CAWTGQRTDTQYF

V gene: TRBV6-2/TRBV6-3
J gene: TRBJ2-5
CDR3 protein: CASSYGLAETQYF

V gene: TRBV7-6
J gene: TRBJ2-5
CDR3 protein: CASSLEWTGHTQETQYF

V gene: TRBV7-2
J gene: TRBJ2-5
CDR3 protein: CASSLVRGLQETQYF

V gene: TRBV20-1
J gene: TRBJ2-1
CDR3 protein: CSANPGYRGNEQFF

V gene: TRBV5-4
J gene: TRBJ1-4
CDR3 protein: CASSLLGTVNEKLFF

V gene: TRBV27
J gene: TRBJ1-2
CDR3 protein: CASSFETGYGYTF

V gene: TRBV6-2/TRBV6-3
J gene: TRBJ2-2
CDR3 protein: CASSFSGGSTGELFF

V gene: TRBV5-1
J gene: TRBJ2-1
CDR3 protein: CASSDLDARSYNEQFF

V gene: TRBV6-5
J gene: TRBJ2-3
CDR3 protein: CASSYSRQFKDTQYF

V gene: TRBV9
J gene: TRBJ2-5
CDR3 protein: CASSAGSYRGQETQYF